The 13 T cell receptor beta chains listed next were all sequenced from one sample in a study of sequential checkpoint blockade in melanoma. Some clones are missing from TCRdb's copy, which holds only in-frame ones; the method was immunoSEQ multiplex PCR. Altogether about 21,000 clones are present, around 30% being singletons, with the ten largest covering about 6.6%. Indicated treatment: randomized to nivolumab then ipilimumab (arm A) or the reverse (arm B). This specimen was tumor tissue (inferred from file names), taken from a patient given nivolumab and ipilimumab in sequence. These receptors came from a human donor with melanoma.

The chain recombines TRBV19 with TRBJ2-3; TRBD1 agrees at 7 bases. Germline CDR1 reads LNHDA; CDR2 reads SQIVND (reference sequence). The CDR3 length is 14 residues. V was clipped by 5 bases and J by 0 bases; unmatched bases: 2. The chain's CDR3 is CASSGQDSTDTQYF. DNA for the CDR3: TGTGCCAGTAGTGGACAGGACAGCACAGATACGCAGTATTTT.

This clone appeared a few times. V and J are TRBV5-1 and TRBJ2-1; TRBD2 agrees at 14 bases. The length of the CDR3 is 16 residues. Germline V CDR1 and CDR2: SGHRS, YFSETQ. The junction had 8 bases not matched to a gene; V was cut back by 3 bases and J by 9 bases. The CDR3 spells CASSSLTSGGAGEQFF. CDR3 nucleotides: TGCGCCAGCAGCTCGCTGACTAGCGGGGGGGCTGGTGAGCAGTTCTTC.

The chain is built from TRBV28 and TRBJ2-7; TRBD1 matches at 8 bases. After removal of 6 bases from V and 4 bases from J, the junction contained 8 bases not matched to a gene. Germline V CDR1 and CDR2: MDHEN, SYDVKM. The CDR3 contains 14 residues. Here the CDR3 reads CASRIGQGSYEQYF. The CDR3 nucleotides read TGTGCCAGCAGAATAGGACAGGGTTCGTACGAGCAGTACTTC.

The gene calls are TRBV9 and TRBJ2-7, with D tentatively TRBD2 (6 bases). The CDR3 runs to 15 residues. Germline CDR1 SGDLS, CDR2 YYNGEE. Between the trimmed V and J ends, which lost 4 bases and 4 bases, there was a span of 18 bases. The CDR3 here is CASSRGGSSGYEQYF. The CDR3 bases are TGTGCCAGCAGCCGTGGGGGGTCCTCAGGGTACGAGCAGTACTTC.

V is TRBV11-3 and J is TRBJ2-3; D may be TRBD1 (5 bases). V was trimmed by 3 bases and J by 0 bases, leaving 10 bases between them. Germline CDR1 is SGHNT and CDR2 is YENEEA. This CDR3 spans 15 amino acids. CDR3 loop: CASSFIGASTDTQYF. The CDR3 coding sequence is TGTGCCAGCAGCTTTATTGGGGCTAGCACAGATACGCAGTATTTT.

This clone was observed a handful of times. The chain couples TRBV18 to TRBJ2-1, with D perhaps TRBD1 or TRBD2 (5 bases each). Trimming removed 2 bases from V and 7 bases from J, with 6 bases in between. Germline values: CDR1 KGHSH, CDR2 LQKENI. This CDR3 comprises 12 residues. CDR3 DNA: TGTGCCAGCTCACCAGGGACGAATGAGCAGTTCTTC. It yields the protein CASSPGTNEQFF.

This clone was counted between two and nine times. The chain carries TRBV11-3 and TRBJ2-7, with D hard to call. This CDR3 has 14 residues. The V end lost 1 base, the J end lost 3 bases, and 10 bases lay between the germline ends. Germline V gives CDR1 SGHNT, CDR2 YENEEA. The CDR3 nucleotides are TGTGCCAGCAGCTTAGTAATCGGCAGCTACGAGCAGTACTTC. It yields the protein CASSLVIGSYEQYF.

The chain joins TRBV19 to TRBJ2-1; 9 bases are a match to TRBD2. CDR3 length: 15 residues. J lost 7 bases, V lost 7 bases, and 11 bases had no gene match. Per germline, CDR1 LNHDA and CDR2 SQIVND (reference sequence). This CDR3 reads CASTPRGRARNEQFF. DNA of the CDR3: TGTGCCAGTACGCCCCGCGGGAGGGCCCGGAATGAGCAGTTCTTC.

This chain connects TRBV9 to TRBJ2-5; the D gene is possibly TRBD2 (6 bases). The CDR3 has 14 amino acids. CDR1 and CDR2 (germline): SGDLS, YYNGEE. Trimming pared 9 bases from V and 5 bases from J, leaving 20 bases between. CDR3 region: CATTSLGMGETQYF. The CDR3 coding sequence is TGTGCCACTACTAGCTTGGGAATGGGCGAGACCCAGTACTTC.

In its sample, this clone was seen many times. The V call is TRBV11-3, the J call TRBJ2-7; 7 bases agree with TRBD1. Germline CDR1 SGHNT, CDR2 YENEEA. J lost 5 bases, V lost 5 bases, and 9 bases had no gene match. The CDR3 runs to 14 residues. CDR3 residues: CASSHGQASHEQYF. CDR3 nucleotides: TGTGCCAGCAGCCACGGACAGGCCTCACACGAGCAGTACTTC.

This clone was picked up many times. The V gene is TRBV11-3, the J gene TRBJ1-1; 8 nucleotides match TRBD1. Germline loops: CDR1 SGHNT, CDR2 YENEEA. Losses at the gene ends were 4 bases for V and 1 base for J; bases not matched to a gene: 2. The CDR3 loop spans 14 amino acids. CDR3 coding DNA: TGTGCCAGCAGCTCCAGGGGGCAGAACACTGAAGCTTTCTTT. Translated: CASSSRGQNTEAFF.

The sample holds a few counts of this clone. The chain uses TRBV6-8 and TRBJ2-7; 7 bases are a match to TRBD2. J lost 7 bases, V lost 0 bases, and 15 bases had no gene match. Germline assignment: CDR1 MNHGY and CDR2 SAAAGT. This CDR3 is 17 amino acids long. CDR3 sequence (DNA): TGTGCCAGCAGTTACTCCCCTAGCGGCGGACTTCATGGGGAGCAGTACTTC. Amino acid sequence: CASSYSPSGGLHGEQYF.

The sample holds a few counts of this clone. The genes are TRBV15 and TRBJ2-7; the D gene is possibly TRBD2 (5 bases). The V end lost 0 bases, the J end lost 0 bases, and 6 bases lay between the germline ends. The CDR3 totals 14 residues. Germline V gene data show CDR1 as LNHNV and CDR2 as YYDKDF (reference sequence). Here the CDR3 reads CATSRDTSSYEQYF. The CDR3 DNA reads TGTGCCACCAGCAGAGACACTAGCTCCTACGAGCAGTACTTC.